The rows below give T cell receptor beta chains drawn from one sample of a study of PD-1 blockade in classical Hodgkin lymphoma. Produced via immunoSEQ multiplex PCR; TCRdb's table is partial and in-frame only. The sample has 20,000 to 25,000 clones, 94% seen once; the top ten hold under 5%. Sequencing input: peripheral blood mononuclear cells (PBMCs). The source is a human donor with classical Hodgkin lymphoma. The CDR3 runs from the conserved cysteine through the conserved F or W. The D gene is left open where the match is weak. The listing skips clone size in some rows; elsewhere it reads once, few, many or a size class.

cdr3_aa | cdr3_nt | clone_size | j_call | d_call | v_call
CASSRSFSPNEKLFF | TGTGCCAGCAGCCGGTCTTTTTCTCCGAATGAAAAACTGTTTTTT | once | TRBJ1-4 | - | TRBV13
CASSQVWGGGMNTEAFF | TGCGCCAGCAGCCAAGTGTGGGGAGGGGGGATGAACACTGAAGCTTTCTTT | - | TRBJ1-1 | - | TRBV4-3
CASSLSATGELFF | TGTGCCAGCAGTTTATCGGCCACCGGGGAGCTGTTTTTT | - | TRBJ2-2 | - | TRBV27
CASSVATSGPDEQYF | TGTGCCAGCAGCGTAGCTACTAGCGGGCCGGACGAGCAGTACTTC | - | TRBJ2-7 | TRBD2 | TRBV9
CASSLELLLTDTQYF | TGTGCCAGCAGCTTAGAACTTCTTCTCACAGATACGCAGTATTTT | - | TRBJ2-3 | - | TRBV7-2
CASSFGNEQFF | TGTGCCAGCAGCTTTGGAAATGAGCAGTTCTTC | - | TRBJ2-1 | - | TRBV7-2
CASSVGGGLAKNIQYF | TGTGCCAGCAGCGTAGGCGGCGGTCTAGCCAAAAACATTCAGTACTTC | - | TRBJ2-4 | - | TRBV9
CASSQVLSTEAFF | TGCGCCAGCAGCCAGGTCCTGTCCACTGAAGCTTTCTTT | - | TRBJ1-1 | - | TRBV5-1
CASSLIWQNTEAFF | TGTGCCAGCAGCTTGATCTGGCAGAACACTGAAGCTTTCTTT | - | TRBJ1-1 | - | TRBV5-6
CATSRDGNAREKLFF | TGTGCCACCAGCAGAGACGGGAACGCCCGGGAAAAACTGTTTTTT | few | TRBJ1-4 | - | TRBV15
CASRDRVYGYTF | TGTGCCAGCCGGGACAGGGTATATGGCTACACCTTC | - | TRBJ1-2 | TRBD1 | TRBV6-5
CASSYAGDVNEQFF | TGTGCCAGCAGTTACGCGGGAGATGTAAATGAGCAGTTCTTC | - | TRBJ2-1 | TRBD2 | TRBV6-5
CASSYSPGQGRGYTF | TGTGCCAGCAGTTACTCGCCCGGACAGGGGCGGGGCTACACCTTC | - | TRBJ1-2 | TRBD1 | TRBV6-5
CASSLGGPSYNEQFF | TGTGCCAGCAGCTTGGGGGGTCCCTCCTACAATGAGCAGTTCTTC | - | TRBJ2-1 | - | TRBV5-5
CASSEGDGRGADTQYF | TGTGCCAGCAGTGAGGGGGACGGGCGGGGAGCAGATACGCAGTATTTT | - | TRBJ2-3 | - | TRBV6-1
CAISKRDPSTDTQYF | TGTGCCATCAGTAAAAGAGATCCCAGCACAGATACGCAGTATTTT | - | TRBJ2-3 | - | TRBV10-3
CASSLLIGEVRGYTF | TGTGCCAGCAGTTTATTAATTGGGGAGGTCAGAGGCTACACCTTC | - | TRBJ1-2 | - | TRBV28
CASSRDSTEAFF | TGTGCCAGCAGCCGCGACAGTACTGAAGCTTTCTTT | - | TRBJ1-1 | - | TRBV5-4
CASSPQGASTDTQYF | TGTGCCAGCAGCCCCCAAGGCGCTAGCACAGATACGCAGTATTTT | once | TRBJ2-3 | - | TRBV9
CASSIRQGTPGHQPQHF | TGTGCCAGTAGTATTCGACAGGGGACCCCCGGCCATCAGCCCCAGCATTTT | - | TRBJ1-5 | TRBD1 | TRBV19
CASRPLAGKASSTDTQYF | TGTGCCAGCAGGCCTCTGGCGGGGAAAGCTTCTAGCACAGATACGCAGTATTTT | - | TRBJ2-3 | - | TRBV7-9
CASSPTGTADSEQFF | TGTGCCAGCAGCCCAACCGGGACCGCCGACAGTGAGCAGTTCTTC | - | TRBJ2-1 | - | TRBV5-4
CASSDQLTSTGNTEAFF | TGTGCCAGCAGCGACCAACTTACCTCTACAGGGAACACTGAAGCTTTCTTT | - | TRBJ1-1 | - | TRBV7-2
CASSLAVGPGTQYF | TGCGCCAGCAGCTTGGCCGTTGGGCCCGGGACCCAGTACTTC | - | TRBJ2-5 | - | TRBV5-1
CASSLAANTGELFF | TGTGCCAGCAGCTTGGCAGCGAACACCGGGGAGCTGTTTTTT | - | TRBJ2-2 | - | TRBV7-9
CATSRGETYEQYF | TGTGCCACGAGCCGGGGGGAGACCTACGAGCAGTACTTC | - | TRBJ2-7 | TRBD2 | TRBV10-3
CASSFESNNEQFF | TGTGCCAGCAGCTTTGAATCGAACAATGAGCAGTTCTTC | - | TRBJ2-1 | - | TRBV5-6
CAWGTAPNTEAFF | TGTGCCTGGGGGACGGCTCCGAACACTGAAGCTTTCTTT | - | TRBJ1-1 | - | TRBV30
CASYTATGELFF | TGTGCCAGCTACACGGCGACCGGGGAGCTGTTTTTT | once | TRBJ2-2 | - | TRBV7-2
CSVGKRDRNTEAFF | TGCAGCGTGGGAAAACGGGACAGGAACACTGAAGCTTTCTTT | - | TRBJ1-1 | TRBD1 | TRBV29-1
CASSPGTVPREQYF | TGTGCCAGCAGCCCAGGGACAGTACCCCGCGAGCAGTACTTC | - | TRBJ2-7 | TRBD1 | TRBV7-2
CASNHFGGNTEAFF | TGTGCCAGCAACCACTTTGGGGGGAACACTGAAGCTTTCTTT | - | TRBJ1-1 | - | TRBV21-1
CAISRDRGGYEQYF | TGTGCCATCAGTCGGGACAGGGGCGGCTACGAGCAGTACTTC | - | TRBJ2-7 | TRBD1 | TRBV10-3
CASSVKVAGPTDTQYF | TGTGCCAGCAGCGTAAAGGTAGCGGGCCCCACAGATACGCAGTATTTT | once | TRBJ2-3 | TRBD2 | TRBV9
CASSQGVRTDTQYF | TGTGCCAGCAGCCAGGGGGTCAGGACAGATACGCAGTATTTT | - | TRBJ2-3 | TRBD1 | TRBV11-2
CASSVEGYADTQYF | TGTGCCAGCAGCGTAGAGGGTTATGCGGATACGCAGTATTTT | - | TRBJ2-3 | - | TRBV7-9
CASSFPAGGRSNTGELFF | TGCGCCAGCAGCTTTCCAGCGGGAGGACGTTCGAACACCGGGGAGCTGTTTTTT | - | TRBJ2-2 | TRBD2 | TRBV5-1
CASSFGSFSNEQFF | TGTGCCAGCAGTTTCGGGTCATTTTCCAATGAGCAGTTCTTC | - | TRBJ2-1 | - | TRBV28
CASGGTAGGSLDTQYF | TGCGCCAGTGGAGGAACGGCGGGAGGGTCTTTAGATACGCAGTATTTT | - | TRBJ2-3 | TRBD2 | TRBV10-1
CASRPVFLSTDTQYF | TGTGCCAGTAGGCCCGTTTTCCTGAGCACAGATACGCAGTATTTT | - | TRBJ2-3 | - | TRBV19
CASSQDILGGVTDTQYF | TGCGCCAGCAGCCAAGACATCCTAGGGGGAGTAACAGATACGCAGTATTTT | - | TRBJ2-3 | - | TRBV4-3
CAREQARAYEQYF | TGTGCCCGTGAACAGGCCAGAGCCTACGAGCAGTACTTC | - | TRBJ2-7 | - | TRBV7-5
CASSLGGNTYEQYF | TGCGCCAGCAGCTTGGGCGGAAATACCTACGAGCAGTACTTC | - | TRBJ2-7 | - | TRBV5-1
CASSRESGGSYEQYF | TGTGCCAGCAGCCGGGAGAGCGGGGGTTCCTACGAGCAGTACTTC | - | TRBJ2-7 | TRBD2 | TRBV7-2
CASSKDRRSSYEQYF | TGTGCCAGCAGCAAGGACAGGAGGAGCTCCTACGAGCAGTACTTC | - | TRBJ2-7 | TRBD1 | TRBV7-2
CASSEKTSGNYEQYF | TGCGCCAGCAGTGAGAAGACTAGCGGGAACTACGAGCAGTACTTC | - | TRBJ2-7 | TRBD2 | TRBV10-1
CATGGGPGYTF | TGTGCCACAGGGGGGGGACCTGGCTACACCTTC | - | TRBJ1-2 | TRBD1 | TRBV28
CASSSRQGGTDTQYF | TGTGCCAGCAGCTCCCGACAGGGGGGCACAGATACGCAGTATTTT | once | TRBJ2-3 | TRBD1 | TRBV7-8